The present TCR beta chain was sequenced within a study of regulatory T cells in long-lasting Graves disease (dated by TCRdb to 2020 to 2022). Context from the whole study: Newly diagnosed Graves' disease patients had taken antithyroid drugs for less than 3 months. This study used TCR sequencing and RNA sequencing of peripheral blood to compare persistent Graves' disease patients against newly diagnosed Graves' disease patients. The study was registered as a clinical trial and conducted in China. A total of roughly 35 samples underwent TCR sequencing, from about 13 patients with persistent Graves' disease and about 20 patients with newly diagnosed Graves' disease. What the research found in general, with its limitations: TRBV28, TRBJ1-2 and TRBJ2-5 were preferentially used in persistent disease, while TRBV20-1 and TRBJ2-1 were favored in newly diagnosed disease. Sequencing and analysis were limited to the TCR beta chain. Peripheral blood alone was examined, since thyroid tissue, which constituted the primary lesion, could not be accessed. Persistent Graves' disease patients showed lower TCR Shannon entropy and fewer highly expanded clones than newly diagnosed patients, suggesting clonal expansion. As a limitation, the authors acknowledged that the small sample size may reduce accuracy. More public clonotypes were shared among persistent patients (over 2,500) than among newly diagnosed patients (966).

About this clonotype itself: Its cognate antigen has yet to be identified. Per-base qualities were not stored, and no clone one base away is much larger.

The CDR3 has 16 amino acids, counting the end cysteine and phenylalanine. The CDR3 DNA has 48 bases and is translated from base 1. Trimming at the junction amounts to 2 bases on V and 6 bases on J, and the germline ends lie 20 bases apart. The germline V gene (reference sequence) supplies CDR1 DFQATT and CDR2 SNEGSKA. Library generation was performed with multiplex PCR. The listed sequencing device is Illumina HiSeq 4000. CDR3 regions were amplified by Arm-PCR with iRepertoire HTBI primers to construct TCR beta libraries. Before sequencing, the PCR products underwent gel purification. The study's processing was this. A total of roughly 58 TRBV and some 13 TRBJ segments were identified across samples and were used for gene usage analysis of CDR3 amino acid clonotypes. COPE and FqMerger were used to merge filtered high-quality paired reads into contigs. Contigs were aligned with BLAST to IMGT TRBV, TRBD and TRBJ reference genes, and CDR3 was defined per IMGT. Any clonotype with a frequency above 0.1% was classified as a highly expanded clone. Shannon entropy served as the measure of repertoire diversity, while the Gini coefficient captured V-J evenness. Public clonotypes were defined as clonotypes shared by more than one individual. TCRdb reprocessed the public reads (quality trimming at Q25 with fastp, clone calling with MiXCR) and kept in-frame beta chains. Rows are unified per CDR3 protein, each entry keeping the most common DNA and genes. Here the V and J calls rest on TCRdb's processing, not on the authors' analysis. Across this sample there are about 610,000 distinct CDR3 sequences, with about 16% seen only once. Approximately 12% of the sample is taken by the ten largest.

The sample's time point label, in plain terms: newly diagnosed GD, antithyroid drugs for less than 3 months. For both TCR sequencing and RNA sequencing, RNA was extracted from PBMCs using TRIzol. The diagnosis of Graves' disease followed American Thyroid Association guidelines. Patients were recruited from an endocrinology department in Xi'an, China. Each patient gave roughly 10 milliliters of peripheral blood, collected in an EDTA anticoagulant tube. PBMCs were isolated by Ficoll Paque Plus density gradient separation without further T cell sorting. An Agilent 2100 Bioanalyzer and agarose gel were used to check RNA quality, while a NanoDrop 2000 measured RNA concentration. These data were also filed under a second study, of T cells in Graves' hyperthyroidism and ophthalmopathy. The second source states: Stable Graves' hyperthyroidism was defined as no progression to ophthalmopathy during 18 months of follow-up. Hyperthyroidism patients were aged 18 to 65 years and newly diagnosed, with disease duration of less than 2 months. Patients with uncontrolled infections, other autoimmune diseases, pregnancy or lactation were excluded. Diagnoses were established on the basis of clinical symptoms, serum thyroxine and TRAb, thyroid ultrasound, and orbital computed tomography. The TCR CDR3 was subjected to a first round of RT-PCR using the HTBI primer set and the Qiagen OneStep RT-PCR kit. Most expanded thyroid clonotypes (frequency above 0.001) were also found in blood, which suggests that blood repertoires may mirror thyroid immune responses. In cross-validation, a model built on a 13 V-J signature told ophthalmopathy apart from stable hyperthyroidism with approximately 90% sensitivity and around 83% specificity, and in testing the same model reached 80%/75%. In validation, progression to ophthalmopathy was predicted by the model with more than 65% sensitivity and 72% to 85% specificity, a median of around 5.9 months before onset. To identify distinguishing TCR V-J signatures, a discovery cohort of some 99 patients was used, comprising 43 with Graves' ophthalmopathy and about 59 with stable Graves' hyperthyroidism. An independent validation cohort of fewer than 20 hyperthyroidism patients and about 15 patients who later progressed to ophthalmopathy tested prospective prediction of ophthalmopathy. For training and testing, the roughly 100 patients in the discovery cohort were randomly divided in a 7:3 ratio. Thyroid tissue and blood T-cell repertoires from six Graves' hyperthyroidism patients were also compared in the study. After sampling, hyperthyroidism patients received methimazole starting at 30 mg daily, and ophthalmopathy patients received high-dose intravenous methylprednisolone. The libraries were constructed in a second round of multiplex PCR and then size-selected and purified. Sequencing of the libraries was done on an Illumina HiSeq2000 using paired-end 100 bp reads. Raw data were processed with SOAPnuke, discarding reads with adapters, uncalled bases, mean Phred below 15, or no exact constant-primer or identifier match. High-quality paired reads were merged with COPE v1.2.5, and unique nucleotide sequences were defined as clonotypes. Clonotypes were aligned to IMGT TRBV, TRBD and TRBJ reference segments using MiTCR v1.1. Only V-J combinations with frequency above 0.0001, covering roughly 99% of repertoires, were analysed. A TCS score was defined as the ratio of F50 (clonal expansion) to E x V (chaos), with BLOSUM62-based TCRdist applied between CDR3 peptides within each V-J. Welch's t-statistics and random forest reduced 514 V-J features to under 15, which were used in a naive Bayes classifier (R e1071). Sample size was not statistically predetermined, and blinding of investigators to group allocation was not performed. The paper describes TCR Vbeta CDR3 sequencing of 130 to 150 peripheral blood samples, made up of around 41 ophthalmopathy patients, around 78 hyperthyroidism patients and 17 progressor patients.

The receptor comes from a man between 18 and 35 years old with Graves disease. Donor details come from another sample of the same person, matched by shared clones. Sequenced material: peripheral blood mononuclear cells (PBMCs), taken at new diagnosis, from a patient treated with antithyroid drugs. The sequence links TRBV20-1 to TRBJ2-1; the D gene cannot be resolved reliably. The CDR3 reads CSARSPRSHGPNEQFF. The DNA sequence follows: TGCAGTGCTAGATCCCCGCGCTCCCATGGCCCCAATGAGCAGTTCTTC.